This TCR beta chain was captured by sequencing in a study of cytotoxic CD8 clonotypes in ibrutinib-treated CLL. General study results and limits: Upon ibrutinib response clonality rose, and upon progression it fell back toward baseline. On treatment, the uncommon public clonotypes contracted or remained stable. Baseline values of clonality outstripped age-matched healthy donors and followed circulating CD8+ T-cell counts.

Only in-frame clones appear in the TCRdb table, and some are missing; sequencing was by immunoSEQ multiplex PCR. The repertoire holds 35,000 to 45,000 clones, with roughly 50% as singletons. This clone was seen more than once but under ten times. Its antigen is not known. Per germline, CDR1 LGHNA and CDR2 YNFKEQ. The germline V and J ends were trimmed by 0 bases and 0 bases, with 14 bases remaining between them. The CDR3 contains 17 residues. V gene TRBV4-2 combines with J gene TRBJ1-1; the D is unclear. This receptor was taken from a human donor with chronic lymphocytic leukemia. The sample consisted of PBMCs, taken before ibrutinib treatment. The CDR3 DNA reads TGTGCCAGCAGCCAAGAGCTGCGTTTGGCTATGAACACTGAAGCTTTCTTT. Residues: CASSQELRLAMNTEAFF.